One and the same sample provided the 28 T cell receptor beta chains below, sequenced in a study of T cells in Graves' hyperthyroidism and ophthalmopathy. Amplification of TCR beta CDR3 regions was performed using RNA transcripts as template. HTBI primers were employed in a first-round RT-PCR of the TCR CDR3. TCRdb used MiXCR to reprocess the multiplex PCR reads, holding one entry per CDR3 protein. Here the sample spans around 600,000 distinct CDR3 sequences, 40% to 55% being singletons. The sample was peripheral blood or thyroid tissue (not recorded which). All receptors derive from an adult man with Graves' disease, either hyperthyroidism or ophthalmopathy (not recorded which).

On this clonotype itself: Mismatch with germline at one junction end may stem from a read error. The genes are TRBV29-1 and TRBJ1-4; D gene ambiguous. The CDR3 has 13 amino acids. Germline CDR1 SQVTM, CDR2 ANQGSEA. CDR3 DNA sequence: TGCAGCGTCGGTATGGGGATTAATGGAAAACTGTTTTTT. It specifies CSVGMGINGKLFF. The whole variable domain, filled in from reference TRBV29-1 and TRBJ1-4, reads SAVISQKPSRDICQRGTSLTIQCQVDSQVTMMFWYRQQPGQSLTLIATANQGSEATYESGFVIDKFPISRPNLTFSTLTVSNMSPEDSSIYLCSVGMGINGKLFFGSGTQLSVL.

Here the CDR3 reads CASGSETGALSSNQPQHF. CDR3 nucleotides: TGTGCCAGCGGATCTGAGACAGGGGCATTGAGTAGCAATCAGCCCCAGCATTTT. V usage is TRBV6-2 or TRBV6-3 and J usage is TRBJ1-5; 8 bases fit TRBD1. This CDR3 comprises 18 residues. Germline CDR1 is MNHEY and CDR2 is SVGEGT. V lost 8 bases and J lost 0; bases outside the gene matches: 15.

The chain is built from TRBV5-1 and TRBJ1-1; 7 bases fit TRBD1. The trim removed 3 bases at V and 8 bases at J, leaving 10 bases unmatched. The CDR3 runs to 14 residues. The germline CDR1 and CDR2 sequences are SGHRS and YFSETQ. The CDR3 region is CASSSSTGSTEAFF. CDR3 nucleotides: TGCGCCAGCAGCTCCTCGACAGGGAGCACAGAAGCTTTCTTT.

This clonotype showed up just a few times. V gene TRBV6-5 combines with J gene TRBJ1-1; D perhaps matches TRBD1 (6 bases). V lost 6 bases and J lost 0, with 11 bases in between. The CDR3 is 14 residues long. From germline, CDR1 is MNHEY and CDR2 SVGAGI. The CDR3 region has the DNA TGTGCCAGCAGGCGGGGGCCGGTGAACACTGAAGCTTTCTTT. Translation: CASRRGPVNTEAFF.

This clonotype was seen repeatedly, ten times or more. The V gene is TRBV7-9, the J gene TRBJ2-5; D not resolved. Germline V gene lookup returns CDR1 SEHNR and CDR2 FQNEAQ (reference sequence). V shed 5 bases and J shed 5 bases, with 24 bases lying between them. The CDR3 spans 17 residues. CDR3 bases: TGTGCCAGCAGCGGGGATCCAGGACGGCGGTTCTCGGAGACCCAGTACTTC. Its protein product is CASSGDPGRRFSETQYF.

The chain carries TRBV25-1 and TRBJ1-2, with D tentatively TRBD1 (5 bases). This CDR3 region has 14 residues. Germline V gene sequence: CDR1 MGHDK, CDR2 SYGVNS. V lost 4 bases and J 6 bases, leaving 15 bases between the germline ends. This CDR3 reads CASSVSRDRHGYTF. The CDR3 region has the DNA TGTGCCAGCAGTGTATCCCGGGACCGTCATGGCTACACCTTC.

The CDR3 loop reads CASSLLILSGGYTF. CDR3 DNA sequence: TGTGCCAGCAGCTTACTGATTCTTTCGGGTGGCTACACCTTC. The chain carries TRBV5-8 and TRBJ1-2; D is uncertain. In germline, CDR1 is SGHTS, CDR2 YDEGEE. CDR3 length equals 14 residues. Trimming took off 2 bases at V and 7 bases at J, with 15 bases between the two ends.

Only one count was recorded for this clonotype. The J gene is TRBJ1-1, the V gene TRBV6-4; 7 nucleotides align to TRBD1. Germline loops: CDR1 MRHNA, CDR2 SNTAGT. The CDR3 sequence is 15 residues long. V lost 2 bases to trimming and J lost 11 bases; unmatched junction nucleotides: 14. The DNA of the CDR3 is TGTGCCAGCAGTGACCCAAGGGGGGCAGGGGGGCAGGCTTTCTTT. It specifies CASSDPRGAGGQAFF.

This clonotype has a count of ten or more. CDR3 amino acids: CAISESQGRYEQYF. CDR3 bases: TGTGCCATCAGTGAGTCGCAGGGAAGGTACGAGCAGTACTTC. The genes are TRBV10-3 and TRBJ2-7; TRBD1 is a possible D gene (5 bases). The CDR3 sequence is 14 residues long. With 0 bases removed from V and 4 bases from J, the gap between germline ends came to 10 bases. The V gene's germline CDR1 is ENHRY and CDR2 SYGVKD.

The gene calls are TRBV19 and TRBJ1-6, with 7 bases matching TRBD1. CDR3 length equals 16 residues. The germline V gene has CDR1 LNHDA and CDR2 SQIVND (reference sequence). With 3 bases clipped from V and 7 bases from J, the junction kept 9 bases outside the gene matches. The CDR3 DNA sequence: TGTGCCAGTAGTATCGGACAGGCCCGGCGGAATTCACCCCTCCACTTT. Its protein is CASSIGQARRNSPLHF.

This clonotype was counted between two and nine times. One junction end disagrees with the germline gene, perhaps due to a read error. The chain links TRBV10-3 to TRBJ2-6; D gene unclear. There are 17 residues in the CDR3. Per germline, CDR1 ENHRY and CDR2 SYGVKD. CDR3 in amino acids: CASSYGPEHSGANVLTF. The CDR3 DNA follows: TGTGCCAGCAGTTACGGGCCGGAACACTCTGGGGCCAACGTCCTGACTTTC.

About this clonotype itself: No conserved phenylalanine or tryptophan ends this CDR3, so it is likely a read error. The chain recombines TRBV7-9 with TRBJ1-1; D is unresolved. The length of the CDR3 is 16 residues. V dropped 4 bases and J dropped 1 base, with 16 bases sitting between them. The V gene's germline CDR1 is SEHNR and CDR2 FQNEAQ (reference sequence). The CDR3 loop reads CASSSQTPRSNTEAFV. CDR3 in DNA: TGTGCCAGCAGCTCGCAAACCCCCCGGTCGAACACTGAAGCTTTCGTT.

The chain couples TRBV15 to TRBJ2-5; tentative D call: TRBD2 (6 bases). Germline CDR1 is LNHNV and CDR2 is YYDKDF (reference sequence). The CDR3 is 17 residues long. Trimming shortened V by 0 bases and J by 3 bases, and 17 bases separated the two germline ends. CDR3: CATSRDRGGGVKETQYF. CDR3 DNA sequence: TGTGCCACCAGCAGAGATCGGGGCGGCGGGGTCAAAGAGACCCAGTACTTC.

This chain joins TRBV10-3 and TRBJ2-5, with 11 bases aligning to TRBD1. The CDR3 has 12 residues. Germline CDR1 ENHRY, CDR2 SYGVKD. V was pared by 6 bases and J by 10 bases, with 4 bases of the junction left unmatched. CDR3 nucleotides: TGTGCCATCAGCCCCGGGACAGGGGGCCAGTACTTC. Amino acids: CAISPGTGGQYF.

This chain connects TRBV20-1 to TRBJ2-5; no clear D gene. V was clipped by 0 bases and J by 1 base, with 12 bases between them. The CDR3 length is 15 residues. CDR1 and CDR2 (germline): DFQATT, SNEGSKA (reference sequence). The CDR3 sequence: CSARDKQGSQETQYF. The CDR3 region has the DNA TGCAGTGCTAGAGATAAACAAGGTAGCCAAGAGACCCAGTACTTC.

The rearrangement uses TRBV24-1 and TRBJ1-4, with D possibly TRBD1 on 6 matching bases. V lost 2 bases and J lost 5, with 14 bases in between. CDR3 length equals 16 residues. Germline V gene lookup returns CDR1 KGHDR and CDR2 SFDVKD. Written as DNA, the CDR3 is TGTGCCACCAGTGATTCCTCAGGACAGAACAATGAAAAACTGTTTTTT. This sequence encodes CATSDSSGQNNEKLFF.

The chain is built from TRBV5-1 and TRBJ1-1; TRBD1 is a possible D gene (5 bases). The germline V and J ends were trimmed by 5 bases and 5 bases, with 10 bases remaining between them. The CDR3 totals 12 residues. Germline-derived CDR1 and CDR2 are SGHRS and YFSETQ. This chain's CDR3 is CASRGVTTEAFF. Here the CDR3 DNA reads TGCGCCAGCAGGGGGGTCACTACTGAAGCTTTCTTT.

The chain uses TRBV3-1 and TRBJ1-6, with 8 bases that match TRBD1. V lost 5 bases to trimming and J lost 13 bases; unmatched junction nucleotides: 16. The CDR3 length is 16 residues. Germline CDR1 LGHDT, CDR2 YNNKEL (reference sequence). CDR3 amino acids: CASSAPSGQDRGPLHF. Here the CDR3 DNA reads TGTGCCAGCAGCGCCCCCTCGGGACAGGACCGAGGTCCCCTCCACTTT. Combining the CDR3 with reference TRBV3-1 and TRBJ1-6 gives the whole variable domain DTAVSQTPKYLVTQMGNDKSIKCEQNLGHDTMYWYKQDSKKFLKIMFSYNNKELIINETVPNRFSPKSPDKAHLNLHINSLELGDSAVYFCASSAPSGQDRGPLHFGNGTRLTVT.

On this clonotype itself: A read error is possible here, since a much larger clone lies one base away. The chain combines TRBV13 with TRBJ1-1; D is unresolved. The CDR3 loop spans 12 amino acids. Between the trimmed V and J ends, which lost 5 bases and 8 bases, there was a span of 12 bases. Germline CDR1 reads PRHDT; CDR2 reads FYEKMQ (reference sequence). The CDR3 loop is CASSPWPYEAFF. CDR3 nucleotide sequence: TGTGCCAGCAGCCCCTGGCCCTACGAAGCTTTCTTT. Based on the CDR3 plus reference TRBV13 and TRBJ1-1, the full variable domain is AAGVIQSPRHLIKEKRETATLKCYPIPRHDTVYWYQQGPGQDPQFLISFYEKMQSDKGSIPDRFSAQQFSDYHSELNMSSLELGDSALYFCASSPWPYEAFFGQGTRLTVV.

The genes are TRBV4-1 and TRBJ2-5; the D gene is possibly TRBD2 (6 bases). The CDR3 runs to 14 residues. Germline CDR1 reads MGHRA; CDR2 reads YSYEKL. The germline V and J ends were trimmed by 1 base and 1 base, with 7 bases remaining between them. The CDR3 protein is CASSQVGGQETQYF. The CDR3 DNA follows: TGCGCCAGCAGCCAAGTGGGGGGCCAAGAGACCCAGTACTTC.

Regarding this clonotype: Without the conserved terminal phenylalanine or tryptophan, this CDR3 likely stems from a read error. This sequence joins TRBV7-9 and TRBJ1-1; 8 bases agree with TRBD1. Germline V gives CDR1 SEHNR, CDR2 FQNEAQ (reference sequence). V lost 5 bases to trimming and J lost 6 bases; unmatched junction nucleotides: 8. CDR3 length: 14 residues. CDR3 region: CASSHGGQVSEAFL. The CDR3 DNA sequence: TGTGCCAGCAGCCATGGGGGACAGGTCTCTGAAGCTTTCCTT.

This clonotype was detected many times. The chain uses TRBV5-6 and TRBJ1-2, with 7 bases matching TRBD1. V lost 4 bases, J lost 4 bases, and 10 bases stayed unmatched. There are 15 residues in the CDR3. The germline CDR1 and CDR2 sequences are SGHDT and YYEEEE. The CDR3 protein is CASSLIDREGYGYTF. CDR3 DNA sequence: TGTGCCAGCAGCCTCATCGACAGGGAGGGCTATGGCTACACCTTC. Combining the CDR3 with reference TRBV5-6 and TRBJ1-2 gives the whole variable domain DAGVTQSPTHLIKTRGQQVTLRCSPKSGHDTVSWYQQALGQGPQFIFQYYEEEERQRGNFPDRFSGHQFPNYSSELNVNALLLGDSALYLCASSLIDREGYGYTFGSGTRLTVV.

This clonotype was seen many times. This chain connects TRBV7-9 to TRBJ1-1; 7 bases map to TRBD1. V was pared by 3 bases and J by 10 bases, with 11 bases of the junction left unmatched. The CDR3 consists of 14 residues. From germline, CDR1 is SEHNR and CDR2 FQNEAQ (reference sequence). The CDR3 sequence: CASSFTGTADGAFF. The DNA of the CDR3 is TGTGCCAGCAGCTTTACCGGGACAGCAGACGGAGCTTTCTTT.

Ten or more counts support this clonotype. The chain joins TRBV2 to TRBJ1-4; possibly TRBD1 for D (5 bases). Germline CDR1 and CDR2: SNHLY and FYNNEI. The ends were cut back, 8 bases at V and 0 bases at J, with 13 bases in the middle. The CDR3 has 15 residues. The CDR3 protein is CASAGSSSTNEKLFF. In DNA, the CDR3 is TGTGCCAGCGCAGGGTCGTCCTCAACTAATGAAAAACTGTTTTTT.

A note on this clonotype: A much larger clone is a single base away; this may be a read error. The CDR3 loop is CAISGGTDQETQYF. For the CDR3, the DNA is TGTGCCATCAGTGGTGGGACGGACCAAGAGACCCAGTACTTC. This rearrangement joins TRBV10-3 to TRBJ2-5, with D possibly being TRBD1 or TRBD2 (5 bases each). The V and J ends lost 4 bases and 0 bases respectively, with 9 bases between them. CDR1 and CDR2 from the germline V gene are ENHRY and SYGVKD. The CDR3 is 14 residues long.

The chain recombines TRBV7-9 with TRBJ1-6; D not resolved. The CDR3 is made up of 14 amino acids. Trimming stripped 11 bases from V and 8 bases from J, with 19 bases between. The germline CDR1 and CDR2 sequences are SEHNR and FQNEAQ (reference sequence). The CDR3 DNA sequence: TGTGCCGAGGGCCCCGATGGGCCCGATTCACCCCTCCACTTT. It encodes CAEGPDGPDSPLHF.

The chain links TRBV12-3 or TRBV12-4 to TRBJ1-2; 9 bases match TRBD1. J was trimmed by 7 bases and V by 4 bases; bases with no gene match: 10. The CDR3 has 15 residues. The CDR3 protein is CASSSRRTGDRGYTF. The DNA of the CDR3 is TGTGCCAGCAGTTCCCGGAGGACAGGGGATCGTGGCTACACCTTC.

V is TRBV15 and J is TRBJ1-6; TRBD1 agrees at 7 bases. CDR1 and CDR2 from the germline V gene are LNHNV and YYDKDF (reference sequence). The ends lost 3 bases at V and 6 bases at J; junction bases unmatched: 5. This CDR3 has 15 residues. The CDR3 sequence is CATSRAGTANSPLHF. As DNA, the CDR3 is TGTGCCACCAGCAGGGCCGGGACAGCTAATTCACCCCTCCACTTT. Drawing the rest from reference TRBV15 and TRBJ1-6, the complete variable domain is DAMVIQNPRYQVTQFGKPVTLSCSQTLNHNVMYWYQQKSSQAPKLLFHYYDKDFNNEADTPDNFQSRRPNTSFCFLDIRSPGLGDTAMYLCATSRAGTANSPLHFGNGTRLTVT.